Listed below are T cell receptor beta chains from one sample, sequenced in a study of early T cells in non-severe SARS-CoV-2 infection. TCRdb reanalysed the 5' RACE reads using MiXCR and keeps one entry per CDR3 protein. Among under 85,000 distinct CDR3 sequences listed, about 13% were seen once. Material for sequencing was whole blood. The receptors originated from an adult who was a healthcare worker with PCR-confirmed SARS-CoV-2 infection or an uninfected control (not recorded which). The CDR3 runs from the conserved cysteine through the conserved F or W. The order of the fields is D gene, J gene, clone size, V gene, CDR3 DNA, CDR3 protein. A D gene is named only where the DNA matches it firmly. Size tells how often a clone was seen (once, few, many) or the class of an expanded clone, and some rows leave it out.

>TRBD1|TRBJ2-1|few|TRBV27
TGTGCCAGCAGTCAGACAGGGGGGTATGAGCAGTTCTTC
CASSQTGGYEQFF
>NA|TRBJ2-7|NA|TRBV7-8
TGTGCCAGCAGCTTAGCGGGCTGGAACTACGAGCAGTACTTC
CASSLAGWNYEQYF
>TRBD2|TRBJ2-7|many|TRBV6-5
TGTGCCAGCAGACGACTAGCGGGAGATTCCTACGAGCAGTACTTC
CASRRLAGDSYEQYF
>NA|TRBJ2-5|many|TRBV28
TGTGCCAGCAGTTTTGGTTCTTCCCAAGAGACCCAGTACTTC
CASSFGSSQETQYF
>NA|TRBJ2-4|few|TRBV12-3/TRBV12-4
TGTGCCAGCAGTTTTAGAGGGAAGGACAAAAACATTCAGTACTTC
CASSFRGKDKNIQYF
>TRBD2|TRBJ2-5|few|TRBV9
TGTGCCAGCAGCGTAGTGGGAGGGCAAGAGACCCAGTACTTC
CASSVVGGQETQYF
>TRBD1|TRBJ2-7|many|TRBV12-3/TRBV12-4
TGTGCCAGCAGTTTCGACAGGGGGAACTACGAGCAGTACTTC
CASSFDRGNYEQYF
>NA|TRBJ2-2|many|TRBV4-3
TGCGCCAGCAGCTCCCATCAAAGGTGGGCGAACACCGGGGAGCTGTTTTTT
CASSSHQRWANTGELFF
>NA|TRBJ2-3|many|TRBV5-1
TGCGCCAGCAGCACCGGACGGCGCACAGATACGCAGTATTTT
CASSTGRRTDTQYF
>TRBD1|TRBJ1-5|few|TRBV15
TGTGCCACCAGCAGCCCGACAGGGCCCTCGCATCAGCCCCAGCATTTT
CATSSPTGPSHQPQHF
>TRBD2|TRBJ2-2|NA|TRBV28
TGTGCCAGCAGCTGGACTAGCGGGGCCCTGAACACCGGGGAGCTGTTTTTT
CASSWTSGALNTGELFF
>NA|TRBJ2-2|many|TRBV9
TGTGCCAGCAGCGTAGACTCGGGACCTTCGAACACCGGGGAGCTGTTTTTT
CASSVDSGPSNTGELFF
>NA|TRBJ2-7|NA|TRBV4-1
TGCGCCAGCAGCCAAGTTCCCCTCGAAGGGGGATACGAGCAGTACTTC
CASSQVPLEGGYEQYF
>TRBD1|TRBJ2-5|few|TRBV10-2
TGCGCCAGCAGTGCCTCAGACAGGGGGAAGAAGACCCAGTACTTC
CASSASDRGKKTQYF
>NA|TRBJ2-1|few|TRBV24-1
TGTGCCACCAGTGAAGACCGAGGTGAGCAGTTCTTC
CATSEDRGEQFF
>NA|TRBJ2-1|NA|TRBV7-9
TGTGCCAGCAGCTCCCGGGACTCCTCCTACAATGAGCAGTTCTTC
CASSSRDSSYNEQFF
>NA|TRBJ1-4|NA|TRBV7-2
TGTGCCAGCAGCCCGGGACGTACTAATGAAAAACTGTTTTTT
CASSPGRTNEKLFF
>NA|TRBJ2-3|few|TRBV7-9
TGTGCCAGCAGTTCTATTGGTCGGGCAGATACGCAGTATTTT
CASSSIGRADTQYF
>TRBD2|TRBJ2-7|few|TRBV5-4
TGTGCCAGCACCCACCGAACGACTAGCGGGAGAAGGGATGCCTACGAGCAGTACTTC
CASTHRTTSGRRDAYEQYF
>TRBD2|TRBJ2-5|many|TRBV27
TGTGCCAGCAGTCCTCCCTCGGCGGGGGGGCCGGAGACCCAGTACTTC
CASSPPSAGGPETQYF
>NA|TRBJ1-5|NA|TRBV24-1
TGTGCCACCAGTGATTCCCGCGCTCAGGGACGGAATCAGCCCCAGCATTTT
CATSDSRAQGRNQPQHF
>NA|TRBJ1-6|NA|TRBV9
TGTGCCAGCAGCGTAGAAGGGGGTACGATATCACCCCTCCACTTT
CASSVEGGTISPLHF
>NA|TRBJ1-3|NA|TRBV6-5
TGTGCCAGCGGTACACGTGGAAACACCATATATTTT
CASGTRGNTIYF
>TRBD1|TRBJ1-4|many|TRBV20-1
TGCAGTGCTAGACAGGGGGGGGCTAATGAAAAACTGTTTTTT
CSARQGGANEKLFF
>TRBD1|TRBJ1-1|few|TRBV28
TGTGCCAGCAGGCGGCCTTGGACAGGGACTGAAGCTTTCTTT
CASRRPWTGTEAFF
>TRBD2|TRBJ2-1|few|TRBV24-1
TGTGCCACCCAAGCATGGGGGCGGGGGGGCGTCAATGAGCAGTTCTTC
CATQAWGRGGVNEQFF
>NA|TRBJ2-1|few|TRBV7-7
TGTGCCAGCAGCTTGATTCTCTTTAGCAATGAGCAGTTCTTC
CASSLILFSNEQFF
>TRBD2|TRBJ2-3|NA|TRBV7-2
TGTGCCAGCAGCTCCCGAGGAGGAAGGGAGGGCCCGGATGATACGCAGTATTTT
CASSSRGGREGPDDTQYF
>NA|TRBJ2-3|few|TRBV29-1
TGCAGCGTTGAGCCCCCCGGGACGCAGTATTTT
CSVEPPGTQYF
>TRBD1|TRBJ1-2|NA|TRBV3-1
TGTGCCAGCAGCCAGTGGGACAGAGCGGACTATGGCTACACCTTC
CASSQWDRADYGYTF
>TRBD1|TRBJ1-1|NA|TRBV2
TGTGCCAGCAGTGAAGGGCAGGGGGCTAACACTGAAGCTTTCTTT
CASSEGQGANTEAFF
>TRBD2|TRBJ2-3|few|TRBV14
TGTGCCAGCAGCCAAGAGGCTAGCGGGACAGATACGCAGTATTTT
CASSQEASGTDTQYF
>TRBD1|TRBJ1-1|many|TRBV12-3/TRBV12-4
TGTGCCAGCAAGCTCTCGGGACAGGTCCTTATGAACACTGAAGCTTTCTTT
CASKLSGQVLMNTEAFF
>TRBD2|TRBJ2-1|once|TRBV29-1
TGCGGGGGTTATAGGACTAGCGGTTATGAGCAGTTCTTC
CGGYRTSGYEQFF
>NA|TRBJ2-2|NA|TRBV6-2/TRBV6-3
TGTGCCAGCAGTTACTCGATGGCCACCGGGGAGCTGTTTTTT
CASSYSMATGELFF
>NA|TRBJ1-4|NA|TRBV7-9
TGTGCCAGCAGCTCCAGACAGGACGGCTCTAATGAAAAACTGTTTTTT
CASSSRQDGSNEKLFF
>NA|TRBJ2-1|NA|TRBV28
TGTGCCAGCGCAGGACAGATTGAGAACAATGAGCAGTTCTTC
CASAGQIENNEQFF
>NA|TRBJ1-5|NA|TRBV3-1
TGTGCCAGCAGCCAAGGGTGGGGTTATCAGCCCCAGCATTTT
CASSQGWGYQPQHF
>NA|TRBJ1-5|many|TRBV12-3/TRBV12-4
TGTGCCAGCAGTTTTGGCAATCAGCCCCAGCATTTT
CASSFGNQPQHF
>NA|TRBJ2-1|NA|TRBV30
TGTGCCTGGAGTGTAGGGCGGCAGCAGTTCTTC
CAWSVGRQQFF
>NA|TRBJ1-2|many|TRBV29-1
TGCAGCGCTCAACAGGGTGCGGACTATGGCTACACCTTC
CSAQQGADYGYTF
>TRBD1|TRBJ2-7|few|TRBV7-8
TGTGCCAGCAGCCCGCAGACAGGGGGGGGAACCTACGAGCAGTACTTC
CASSPQTGGGTYEQYF
>NA|TRBJ2-7|many|TRBV20-1
TGCAGTGCCAACTCGGGCGGGACGAAGCAGTACTTC
CSANSGGTKQYF
>TRBD1|TRBJ2-1|many|TRBV29-1
TGCAGCGGCGGACAGGGGGCCAGCAGTCTTCGGAATGAGCAGTTCTTC
CSGGQGASSLRNEQFF
>NA|TRBJ2-2|few|TRBV7-2
TGTGCCAGCAGCTTAAGGGCGGGCAGGGCGACCGGGGAGCTGTTTTTT
CASSLRAGRATGELFF
>TRBD2|TRBJ2-1|NA|TRBV6-2/TRBV6-3
TGTGCCAGCAGGCACCTAGCGGGAGGCGGGAATGAGCAGTTCTTC
CASRHLAGGGNEQFF
>NA|TRBJ2-2|NA|TRBV29-1
TGCAGCGTTGAATTTGCGGAAACGAACACCGGGGAGCTGTTTTTT
CSVEFAETNTGELFF
>NA|TRBJ2-7|many|TRBV11-2
TGTGCCAGCAGCTTAGACCGAAAAACAGGGGAGCAGTACTTC
CASSLDRKTGEQYF
>TRBD1|TRBJ1-5|few|TRBV27
TGTGCCAGCAGGGGACAGGGGCCAGGGCCCCAGCATTTT
CASRGQGPGPQHF
>NA|TRBJ1-6|many|TRBV7-2
TGTGCCAGCAGATCAATTGCGGGGGCCGAATCACCCCTCCACTTT
CASRSIAGAESPLHF
>TRBD2|TRBJ2-3|few|TRBV3-1
TGTGCCAGCAGCCCTCTAGCGGGGGGCGCAGATACGCAGTATTTT
CASSPLAGGADTQYF
>NA|TRBJ1-3|NA|TRBV27
TGTGCCAGCAGTCCAACAGGGTTGGGGTTGCCGGCTGGAAACACCATATATTTT
CASSPTGLGLPAGNTIYF
>NA|TRBJ2-2|NA|TRBV7-9
TGTGCCAGCAGCTTACTACAGGGAACCGGGGAGCTGTTTTTT
CASSLLQGTGELFF
>NA|TRBJ2-3|NA|TRBV5-6
TGTGCCAGCAGCTTGCGCCCGGGACATCCTCAGGATACGCAGTATTTT
CASSLRPGHPQDTQYF
>TRBD1|TRBJ1-1|few|TRBV12-3/TRBV12-4
TGTGCCAGCACCGAACAGGGGCCCAACACTGAAGCTTTCTTT
CASTEQGPNTEAFF
>NA|TRBJ2-1|few|TRBV29-1
TGCAGCGTTTCTCGGACAAGTCGATCCTACAATGAGCAGTTCTTC
CSVSRTSRSYNEQFF
>NA|TRBJ2-2|few|TRBV19
TGTGCCAGTAGTGTGACAGGCCTCGAGCTGTTTTTT
CASSVTGLELFF
>NA|TRBJ2-6|NA|TRBV6-2/TRBV6-3
TGTGCCAGCAGCTCTGAACCCTCTGGGGCCAACGTCCTGACTTTC
CASSSEPSGANVLTF
>NA|TRBJ2-7|NA|TRBV5-5
TGTGCCAGCAGAGCGGACGGGGGATTCTACGAGCAGTACTTC
CASRADGGFYEQYF
>NA|TRBJ2-7|NA|TRBV28
TGTGCCAGCAGTTTCAGGGTCTACGAGCAGTACTTC
CASSFRVYEQYF